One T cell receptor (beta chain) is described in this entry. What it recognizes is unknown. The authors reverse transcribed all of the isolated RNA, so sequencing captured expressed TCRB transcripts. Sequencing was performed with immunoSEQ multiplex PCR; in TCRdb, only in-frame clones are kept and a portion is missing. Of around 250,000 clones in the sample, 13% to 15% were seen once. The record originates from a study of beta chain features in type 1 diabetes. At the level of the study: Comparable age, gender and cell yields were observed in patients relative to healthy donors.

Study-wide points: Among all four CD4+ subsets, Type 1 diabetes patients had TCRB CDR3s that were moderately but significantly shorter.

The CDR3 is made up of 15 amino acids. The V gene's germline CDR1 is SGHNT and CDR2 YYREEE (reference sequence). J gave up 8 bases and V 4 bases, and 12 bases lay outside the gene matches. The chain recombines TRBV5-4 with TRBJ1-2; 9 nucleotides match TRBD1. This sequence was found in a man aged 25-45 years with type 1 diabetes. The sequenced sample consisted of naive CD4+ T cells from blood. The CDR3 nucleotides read TGTGCCAGCAGCGCCCCGGGACAGGGCGTAGAAGGCTACACCTTC. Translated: CASSAPGQGVEGYTF.